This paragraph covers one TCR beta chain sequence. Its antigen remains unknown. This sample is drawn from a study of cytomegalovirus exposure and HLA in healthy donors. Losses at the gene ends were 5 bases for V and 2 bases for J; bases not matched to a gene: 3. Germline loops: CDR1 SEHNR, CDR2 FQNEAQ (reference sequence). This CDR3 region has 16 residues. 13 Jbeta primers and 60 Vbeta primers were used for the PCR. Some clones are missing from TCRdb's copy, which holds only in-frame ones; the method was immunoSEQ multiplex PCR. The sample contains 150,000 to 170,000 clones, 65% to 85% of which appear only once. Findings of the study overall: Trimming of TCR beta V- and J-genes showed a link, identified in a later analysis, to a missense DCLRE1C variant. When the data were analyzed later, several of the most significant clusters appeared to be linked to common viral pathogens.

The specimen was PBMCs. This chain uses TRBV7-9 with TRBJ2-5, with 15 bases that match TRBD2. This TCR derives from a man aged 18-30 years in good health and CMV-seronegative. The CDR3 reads CASSRGLAGGQETQYF. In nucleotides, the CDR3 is TGTGCCAGCAGCCGAGGACTAGCGGGGGGGCAAGAGACCCAGTACTTC. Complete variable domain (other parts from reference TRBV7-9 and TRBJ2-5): DTGVSQNPRHKITKRGQNVTFRCDPISEHNRLYWYRQTLGQGPEFLTYFQNEAQLEKSRLLSDRFSAERPKGSFSTLEIQRTEQGDSAMYLCASSRGLAGGQETQYFGPGTRLLVL.